The present entry profiles one TCR beta chain with its context. Its antigen is unknown. These data are taken from a study of T-cell reconstitution after alpha-beta-depleted transplantation in children. The TCRbeta library incorporated unique molecular identifiers. TCRdb passed the PCR reads through MiXCR, listing each CDR3 protein once. The sample consists of about 980,000 distinct CDR3 sequences, under 30% of them appearing once. Study-wide results and limits: Reports say that about two months after transplant, the alpha-beta T cells came out of several hundred graft clones that had expanded. A year post-transplant, T-cell counts and diversity derived mostly from newly produced T cells.

The V end was cut by 3 bases, the J end by 3 bases, with 17 bases between. This CDR3 is 17 amino acids long. The V call is TRBV12-3 or TRBV12-4, the J call TRBJ2-2, with D unclear. The clonotype was recovered from a boy in the first two years of life who had a stem cell transplant for SCID, so the T cells may come from the graft donor. The source material was PBMCs, mostly from graft donor cells, sampled 360 days after TCRalphabeta/CD19-depleted stem cell transplant. The CDR3 here is CASSFVFGQTYTGELFF. The CDR3 DNA reads as TGTGCCAGCAGTTTCGTTTTCGGGCAGACCTACACCGGGGAGCTGTTTTTT.